This T cell receptor (beta chain) stems from a study of early T cells in non-severe SARS-CoV-2 infection. Looking at the study overall: Unpaired chains resulted from sequencing bulk RNA of unsorted whole blood.

As part of library construction, unique molecular identifiers were attached to individual cDNA molecules. TCRdb reanalysed the 5' RACE reads using MiXCR and keeps one entry per CDR3 protein. Altogether tens of thousands of distinct CDR3 sequences are present, 14% being singletons, with the ten largest covering roughly 6%. Germline CDR1 reads SNHLY; CDR2 reads FYNNEI. V was clipped by 1 base and J by 5 bases, with 14 bases between them. The CDR3 loop spans 15 amino acids. The sequence derives from an adult who was a healthcare worker with PCR-confirmed SARS-CoV-2 infection or an uninfected control (not recorded which). Sequencing used whole blood. The chain has TRBV2 and TRBJ1-1; TRBD1 is a possible D gene (5 bases). This CDR3 is CASSEGGLGVTEAFF. CDR3 nucleotide sequence: TGTGCCAGCAGTGAAGGGGGTTTAGGGGTGACTGAAGCTTTCTTT. Full variable domain (outside the CDR3, taken from reference TRBV2 and TRBJ1-1): EPEVTQTPSHQVTQMGQEVILRCVPISNHLYFYWYRQILGQKVEFLVSFYNNEISEKSEIFDDQFSVERPDGSNFTLKIRSTKLEDSAMYFCASSEGGLGVTEAFFGQGTRLTVV.